A selection of T cell receptor beta chains follows, all from one sample in a study of technical replicates of blood from several donors. The protocol was immunoSEQ multiplex PCR, while the TCRdb copy is restricted to in-frame clones and leaves out a portion. The sample records just under 60,000 clones, roughly nine tenths being singletons. Sequenced sample: PBMCs. Receptors originate from a human donor in good health. Some clones in this sample may be carry-over from other donors' samples. The CDR3 runs from the conserved cysteine through the conserved F or W. Each record gives: D gene, clone size, V gene, J gene, CDR3 protein, CDR3 DNA. A D gene is named only where the DNA matches it firmly. Only some rows state a clone size, as once, few, many or a class for expanded clones.

>NA|NA|TRBV4-3|TRBJ1-2
CASSQDGAPKTF
TGCGCCAGCAGCCAAGATGGGGCCCCGAAGACCTTC
>NA|NA|TRBV19|TRBJ2-5
CASSYREEETQYF
TGTGCCAGCTCCTACAGGGAAGAAGAGACCCAGTACTTC
>TRBD1|NA|TRBV29-1|TRBJ2-2
CSVGRPGQSSGELFF
TGCAGCGTTGGACGGCCGGGACAGTCGTCCGGGGAGCTGTTTTTT
>TRBD1|NA|TRBV30|TRBJ2-6
CASLGQIVSGANVLTF
TGTGCTTCCCTGGGACAGATAGTCTCTGGGGCCAACGTCCTGACTTTC
>NA|NA|TRBV4-3|TRBJ1-6
CASSRAAEINNSPLHF
TGCGCCAGCAGCCGAGCAGCGGAGATAAATAATTCACCCCTCCACTTT
>NA|NA|TRBV11-2|TRBJ2-7
CASSLPLREQYF
TGTGCCAGCAGCTTACCCCTGCGCGAGCAGTACTTC
>TRBD2|NA|TRBV7-2|TRBJ2-1
CASSLSREGPRQFF
TGTGCCAGCAGCTTAAGTCGGGAGGGCCCTAGGCAGTTCTTC
>TRBD1|NA|TRBV2|TRBJ1-2
CASSEISDRGIYGYTF
TGTGCCAGCAGTGAAATATCGGACAGGGGAATTTATGGCTACACCTTC
>NA|NA|TRBV15|TRBJ1-1
CATSRDLVTGSVNTEAFF
TGTGCCACCAGCAGAGATCTAGTTACCGGGTCAGTGAACACTGAAGCTTTCTTT
>NA|NA|TRBV30|TRBJ1-3
CAFRSSGNTIYF
TGTGCCTTCCGTAGCTCTGGAAACACCATATATTTT
>TRBD1|NA|TRBV5-1|TRBJ1-4
CASSRGTAVNEKLFF
TGCGCCAGCAGCCGAGGGACAGCGGTTAATGAAAAACTGTTTTTT
>TRBD1|NA|TRBV18|TRBJ1-6
CASSFGTGGRSPLHF
TGTGCCAGCTCATTCGGGACAGGGGGCCGTTCACCCCTCCACTTT
>NA|once|TRBV11-2|TRBJ2-7
CASSLSRTQYEQYF
TGTGCCAGCAGCTTATCTCGGACTCAATACGAGCAGTACTTC
>NA|once|TRBV11-2|TRBJ1-4
CASSLVGGSNEKLFF
TGTGCCAGCAGCTTAGTGGGAGGGTCCAATGAAAAACTGTTTTTT
>NA|NA|TRBV2|TRBJ1-2
CASSEQGTTYGYTF
TGTGCCAGCAGTGAACAGGGGACAACGTATGGCTACACCTTC
>NA|NA|TRBV18|TRBJ1-1
CASSARTEAFF
TGTGCCAGCTCCGCCCGGACTGAAGCTTTCTTT
>TRBD2|once|TRBV6-1|TRBJ2-5
CASSGTSAGETQYF
TGTGCCAGCAGTGGAACTAGCGCGGGGGAGACCCAGTACTTC
>TRBD1|NA|TRBV7-9|TRBJ2-7
CASSLVRYGTGNEQYF
TGTGCCAGCAGCTTAGTACGTTATGGGACAGGAAACGAGCAGTACTTC
>NA|NA|TRBV27|TRBJ1-1
CASSFRGEAFF
TGTGCCAGCTCCTTCAGGGGTGAAGCTTTCTTT
>NA|few|TRBV29-1|TRBJ1-1
CSADRLNTEAFF
TGCAGCGCCGACAGACTGAACACTGAAGCTTTCTTT
>TRBD1|NA|TRBV18|TRBJ1-2
CASSPKIQGAGYGYTF
TGTGCCAGCTCACCTAAAATACAGGGGGCCGGCTATGGCTACACCTTC
>TRBD2|NA|TRBV27|TRBJ2-7
CASSSTGRGDGEQYF
TGTGCCAGCAGTTCGACTGGGCGGGGGGACGGCGAGCAGTACTTC
>NA|NA|TRBV5-5|TRBJ1-1
CASSLGVNTEAFF
TGTGCCAGCAGCTTAGGGGTGAACACTGAAGCTTTCTTT
>TRBD2|once|TRBV4-3|TRBJ2-3
CASSQGRLAGGPDTQYF
TGCGCCAGCAGCCAAGGGCGACTAGCGGGGGGGCCAGATACGCAGTATTTT
>NA|NA|TRBV6-5|TRBJ2-7
CASSRSAQGSYEQYF
TGTGCCAGCAGTCGCAGCGCCCAGGGATCCTACGAGCAGTACTTC
>NA|once|TRBV7-2|TRBJ2-5
CASSLSLPGQETQYF
TGTGCCAGCAGCTTATCGCTCCCCGGCCAAGAGACCCAGTACTTC
>TRBD2|NA|TRBV5-4|TRBJ2-3
CASSLWRGGYTDTQYF
TGTGCCAGCAGCTTGTGGCGGGGGGGATACACAGATACGCAGTATTTT
>NA|NA|TRBV7-2|TRBJ2-3
CASSLRLVGTDTQYF
TGTGCCAGCAGCTTAAGACTAGTGGGCACAGATACGCAGTATTTT
>TRBD2|once|TRBV11-2|TRBJ2-1
CASSHIVPLAGQVGQFF
TGTGCCAGCAGCCATATAGTCCCCCTAGCGGGACAAGTAGGGCAGTTCTTC
>NA|NA|TRBV29-1|TRBJ2-1
CSVRGLGGNNEQFF
TGCAGCGTCCGGGGCTTGGGGGGTAACAATGAGCAGTTCTTC
>NA|NA|TRBV7-2|TRBJ1-5
CASSQRGSNQPQHF
TGTGCCAGCAGCCAACGGGGGAGCAATCAGCCCCAGCATTTT
>NA|NA|TRBV7-8|TRBJ2-7
CASSPGTYEQYF
TGTGCCAGCAGCCCGGGGACCTACGAGCAGTACTTC
>NA|NA|TRBV30|TRBJ1-2
CATKAGAPDYGYTF
TGTGCAACCAAGGCGGGGGCCCCCGACTATGGCTACACCTTC
>NA|NA|TRBV9|TRBJ1-2
CASSVSTHYGYTF
TGTGCCAGCAGCGTAAGCACCCACTATGGCTACACCTTC
>NA|NA|TRBV6-5|TRBJ1-2
CASSPQGRYGYTF
TGTGCCAGCAGTCCCCAGGGGCGGTATGGCTACACCTTC
>NA|NA|TRBV18|TRBJ2-2
CASSLGYNTGELFF
TGTGCCAGCTCACTCGGTTACAACACCGGGGAGCTGTTTTTT
>NA|NA|TRBV1|TRBJ2-7
CTSSQVGRVYEQYF
TGCACCAGCAGCCAAGTGGGCAGAGTCTACGAGCAGTACTTC
>TRBD2|NA|TRBV18|TRBJ2-5
CASSLRLAGRQETQYF
TGTGCCAGCTCACTCCGACTAGCGGGGCGACAAGAGACCCAGTACTTC
>NA|NA|TRBV2|TRBJ2-7
CASSDQGSSYEQYF
TGTGCCAGCAGTGATCAGGGAAGCTCCTACGAGCAGTACTTC
>NA|NA|TRBV4-3|TRBJ1-1
CASSQGTVGGRPEAFF
TGCGCCAGCAGCCAAGGCACTGTGGGGGGTCGGCCTGAAGCTTTCTTT
>NA|NA|TRBV11-2|TRBJ2-5
CASSFAGGATQYF
TGTGCCAGCAGCTTTGCCGGCGGGGCGACCCAGTACTTC
>NA|NA|TRBV27|TRBJ2-7
CASSLRGVGYEQYF
TGTGCCAGCAGTTTACGGGGAGTGGGCTACGAGCAGTACTTC
>NA|NA|TRBV28|TRBJ2-1
CASSSAGSSYNEQFF
TGTGCCAGCAGCTCGGCCGGGAGCTCCTACAATGAGCAGTTCTTC
>NA|NA|TRBV5-8|TRBJ2-5
CASSLASETQYF
TGTGCCAGCAGCTTGGCCTCGGAGACCCAGTACTTC
>NA|once|TRBV7-2|TRBJ2-5
CASSRPVQETQYF
TGTGCCAGCAGCCGCCCGGTCCAAGAGACCCAGTACTTC
>NA|NA|TRBV30|TRBJ1-2
CAWSVGVGYTF
TGTGCCTGGAGTGTGGGAGTCGGCTACACCTTC
>NA|NA|TRBV7-6|TRBJ2-1
CASSFRDTATDEQFF
TGTGCCAGCAGCTTCCGGGACACGGCCACCGATGAGCAGTTCTTC
>NA|NA|TRBV25-1|TRBJ1-5
CASSGSSNQPQHF
TGTGCCAGCAGTGGGAGTAGCAATCAGCCCCAGCATTTT
>NA|NA|TRBV4-1|TRBJ1-2
CASSQTDYGYTF
TGCGCCAGCAGCCAGACAGACTATGGCTACACCTTC
>NA|NA|TRBV7-2|TRBJ2-2
CASKLAAYTGELFF
TGTGCCAGCAAGCTAGCAGCTTACACCGGGGAGCTGTTTTTT
>NA|NA|TRBV7-2|TRBJ1-1
CASSLSGTNTEAFF
TGTGCCAGCAGCTTAAGCGGGACGAACACTGAAGCTTTCTTT
>NA|NA|TRBV5-1|TRBJ2-5
CASSSLSSETQYF
TGCGCCAGCAGCAGCCTCTCTTCAGAGACCCAGTACTTC
>NA|NA|TRBV27|TRBJ1-5
CASIPQGWNQPQHF
TGTGCCAGCATTCCACAGGGTTGGAACCAGCCCCAGCATTTT
>NA|NA|TRBV6-5|TRBJ2-3
CASSYGTHFTDTQYF
TGTGCCAGCAGTTACGGGACACACTTCACAGATACGCAGTATTTT
>NA|NA|TRBV7-2|TRBJ2-3
CASSPRLSGGTQYF
TGTGCCAGCAGCCCCCGACTGTCCGGGGGTACGCAGTATTTT